Following are 19 T cell receptor beta chains from one sample sequenced in a study of identical twins. TCRdb passed the 5' RACE reads through MiXCR, listing each CDR3 protein once. The profile shows some 250,000 distinct CDR3 sequences, 12% of them singletons. These data also formed part of another study, on yellow fever vaccine responses in identical twins.

Sequenced sample: memory (CD45RO+) T cells sorted from blood. The receptors derive from a woman between 18 and 29 years old in good health.

V and J are TRBV2 and TRBJ1-4; no definite D call. The germline V gene has CDR1 SNHLY and CDR2 FYNNEI. The V gene lost 4 bases and the J gene lost 0 bases, with 9 bases spanning the gap. This CDR3 comprises 15 residues. The CDR3 loop is CASSGNRATNEKLFF. The CDR3 region has the DNA TGTGCCAGCAGTGGAAACAGAGCAACTAATGAAAAACTGTTTTTT.

This chain uses TRBV25-1 with TRBJ2-3; D is perhaps TRBD1 (5 bases). V was pared by 0 bases and J by 4 bases, with 8 bases between. CDR3 size: 14 residues. CDR1 is MGHDK and CDR2 is SYGVNS in the germline V gene. Written as DNA, the CDR3 is TGTGCCAGCAGTGAATATGGGGCCGCAGATACGCAGTATTTT. This translates into CASSEYGAADTQYF. Full variable domain (outside the CDR3, taken from reference TRBV25-1 and TRBJ2-3): EADIYQTPRYLVIGTGKKITLECSQTMGHDKMYWYQQDPGMELHLIHYSYGVNSTEKGDLSSESTVSRIRTEHFPLTLESARPSHTSQYLCASSEYGAADTQYFGPGTRLTVL.

This clonotype was counted between two and nine times. The rearrangement joins TRBV20-1 to TRBJ2-1, with 11 positions matching TRBD2. Germline values: CDR1 DFQATT, CDR2 SNEGSKA (reference sequence). The CDR3 totals 15 residues. J lost 4 bases, V lost 3 bases, and 5 bases had no gene match. CDR3 in DNA: TGCAGTGCTAGTAACCCTAGCGGGGGGTACAATGAGCAGTTCTTC. Translation gives CSASNPSGGYNEQFF.

This chain joins TRBV9 and TRBJ2-1; D is undetermined. The CDR3 is 15 amino acids. Trimming removed 0 bases at V and 0 bases at J, with 7 bases between. Germline V gene lookup returns CDR1 SGDLS and CDR2 YYNGEE. CDR3 nucleotide sequence: TGTGCCAGCAGCGTAGTTGCCCGCTCCTACAATGAGCAGTTCTTC. Amino acids: CASSVVARSYNEQFF.

This clonotype was seen at least ten times. The CDR3 DNA sequence: TGTGCCAGCAGCTTATCCGGGGAGCTGTTTTTT. It encodes CASSLSGELFF. The genes are TRBV7-9 and TRBJ2-2; D not resolved. This CDR3 is 11 amino acids long. V lost 2 bases to trimming and J lost 6 bases, with 1 base between them. Germline V lookup: CDR1 SEHNR, CDR2 FQNEAQ (reference sequence).

This clonotype was observed a few times. The rearrangement links TRBV3-1 to TRBJ1-6; 7 bases match TRBD1. The J segment lost 8 bases and the V segment lost 0 bases, leaving 4 bases of the junction unmatched. The germline V gene encodes CDR1 LGHDT and CDR2 YNNKEL (reference sequence). The CDR3 is 15 amino acids. Here the CDR3 DNA reads TGTGCCAGCAGCCAAGAAAACAGGGGTTATTCACCCCTCCACTTT. It codes for CASSQENRGYSPLHF.

The V and J genes are TRBV7-8 and TRBJ2-3; tentatively, D is TRBD1 (5 bases). The length of the CDR3 is 14 residues. V was shortened by 3 bases and J by 1 base, with 8 bases between the two germline ends. Germline CDR1 is SGHVS and CDR2 is FQNEAQ. The DNA for the CDR3 is TGTGCCAGCAGCTTGGACATGGGCACAGATACGCAGTATTTT. Its protein is CASSLDMGTDTQYF.

This clonotype was observed at least ten times. As DNA, the CDR3 is TGTGCCACCACCGCCTTAGATGGGGGAACTGCGAACACCGGGGAGCTGTTTTTT. As protein: CATTALDGGTANTGELFF. The rearrangement joins TRBV15 to TRBJ2-2; D possibly matches TRBD1 or TRBD2 (5 bases each). The CDR3 spans 18 residues. The V end lost 7 bases, the J end lost 0 bases, and 21 bases lay between the germline ends. Germline V gene sequence: CDR1 LNHNV, CDR2 YYDKDF (reference sequence).

This clonotype was picked up many times. The V call is TRBV12-3 or TRBV12-4, the J call TRBJ1-5; D possibly corresponds to TRBD1 (6 bases). The ends were cut back, 1 base at V and 5 bases at J, with 15 bases in the middle. The CDR3 contains 16 residues. Here the CDR3 reads CASSLGARGPHQPQHF. The CDR3 coding sequence is TGTGCCAGCAGTTTAGGGGCACGGGGGCCCCATCAGCCCCAGCATTTT.

This clonotype has at least ten counts. This sequence joins TRBV24-1 and TRBJ2-1; 11 nucleotides match TRBD2. This CDR3 spans 16 amino acids. The V segment lost 6 bases and the J segment 5 bases; nucleotides outside the gene matches: 8. Looked up from germline, CDR1 is KGHDR and CDR2 is SFDVKD. The CDR3 here is CATSPNPGLADNEQFF. As DNA, the CDR3 is TGTGCCACCAGTCCCAATCCGGGACTAGCGGACAATGAGCAGTTCTTC.

Many counts were recorded for this clonotype. The DNA of the CDR3 is TGTGCCAGCAGTTTAATGATGGGGGAGACCCAGTACTTC. Residues: CASSLMMGETQYF. The chain carries TRBV12-3 or TRBV12-4 and TRBJ2-5; D is uncertain. The CDR3 sequence is 13 residues long. The V and J ends lost 2 bases and 5 bases respectively, with 9 bases between them.

This clonotype was seen ten or more times. As DNA, the CDR3 is TGTGCCAGCAGCCAAGACTACGCTACAATGTTAGGGAATGAGCAGTTCTTC. Translated: CASSQDYATMLGNEQFF. The rearrangement links TRBV4-2 to TRBJ2-1; D not resolved. The germline CDR1 and CDR2 sequences are LGHNA and YNFKEQ. This CDR3 is 17 amino acids long. The V gene lost 0 bases and the J gene lost 7 bases, with 19 bases spanning the gap.

This clonotype was detected only a few times. The chain recombines TRBV14 with TRBJ2-2, with 7 bases fitting TRBD1. Germline V gene sequence: CDR1 SGHDN, CDR2 FVKESK. There are 16 residues in the CDR3. J was trimmed by 4 bases and V by 3 bases; bases with no gene match: 8. CDR3: CASSHHRGVGTGELFF. The CDR3 coding sequence is TGTGCCAGCAGCCACCACAGGGGAGTGGGCACCGGGGAGCTGTTTTTT.

This clonotype was recorded a few times. The chain carries TRBV12-3 or TRBV12-4 and TRBJ2-3; TRBD1 matches at 8 bases. The CDR3 is made up of 17 amino acids. Trimming removed 1 base from V and 5 bases from J; junction bases left unmatched: 11. CDR3 in amino acids: CASSLVGRTGLGDTQYF. The CDR3 DNA sequence: TGTGCCAGCAGTTTAGTTGGCCGGACAGGGTTAGGAGATACGCAGTATTTT.

This clonotype was observed many times. The CDR3 loop is CASSYGGSSYNEQFF. CDR3 DNA sequence: TGTGCCAGCAGTTACGGCGGGAGCTCCTACAATGAGCAGTTCTTC. The rearrangement uses TRBV6-2 or TRBV6-3 and TRBJ2-1; TRBD2 agrees at 7 bases. The germline V gene has CDR1 MNHEY and CDR2 SVGEGT. CDR3 length equals 15 residues. V trimming: 2 bases; J trimming: 0 bases; junction bases outside the gene matches: 1.

This clonotype was observed a handful of times. The gene calls are TRBV7-2 and TRBJ2-7; a weak D match, TRBD2 (5 bases). The CDR3 totals 15 residues. V lost 0 bases to trimming and J lost 3 bases, with 12 bases between them. CDR1 SGHTA and CDR2 FQGNSA come from the germline V gene. The CDR3 sequence: CASSLAPGEIYEQYF. As DNA, the CDR3 is TGTGCCAGCAGCTTAGCGCCCGGGGAGATCTACGAGCAGTACTTC.

The chain employs TRBV4-2 and TRBJ2-7; D might be TRBD2 (7 bases). The V gene lost 4 bases and the J gene lost 4 bases, with 26 bases spanning the gap. The germline CDR1 and CDR2 sequences are LGHNA and YNFKEQ. The length of the CDR3 is 18 residues. The CDR3 sequence: CASSRGPISGAESYEQYF. The CDR3 nucleotides are TGTGCCAGCAGCCGGGGGCCAATAAGCGGGGCTGAGTCGTACGAGCAGTACTTC.

This clonotype has just a few counts. The rearrangement uses TRBV29-1 and TRBJ2-1; D assignment may be TRBD1 or TRBD2 (5 bases each). Germline V lookup: CDR1 SQVTM, CDR2 ANQGSEA. The CDR3 extends over 13 amino acids. CDR3 in DNA: TGCACCATCGGGACGTCAGAGTACAATGAGCAGTTCTTC. It codes for CTIGTSEYNEQFF.

This clonotype was counted between two and nine times. The chain links TRBV29-1 to TRBJ2-7, with 9 bases that match TRBD2. The germline gives CDR1 SQVTM, CDR2 ANQGSEA. Trimming removed 7 bases from V and 4 bases from J; junction bases left unmatched: 5. This CDR3 spans 12 amino acids. CDR3: CSAAGGKYEQYF. CDR3 coding DNA: TGCAGCGCCGCGGGGGGGAAGTACGAGCAGTACTTC.